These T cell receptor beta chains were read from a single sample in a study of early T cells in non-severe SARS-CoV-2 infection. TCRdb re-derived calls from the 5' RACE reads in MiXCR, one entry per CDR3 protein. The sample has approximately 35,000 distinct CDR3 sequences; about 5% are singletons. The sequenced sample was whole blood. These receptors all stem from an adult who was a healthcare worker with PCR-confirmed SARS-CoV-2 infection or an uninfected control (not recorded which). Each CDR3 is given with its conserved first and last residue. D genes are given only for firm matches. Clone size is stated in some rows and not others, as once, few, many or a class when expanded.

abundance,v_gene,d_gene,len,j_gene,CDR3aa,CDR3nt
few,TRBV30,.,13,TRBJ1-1,CAWSEDRNTEAFF,TGTGCCTGGAGTGAAGACAGGAACACTGAAGCTTTCTTT
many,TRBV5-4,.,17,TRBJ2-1,CASSSSPRVSSYNEQFF,TGTGCCAGCAGCTCAAGTCCCCGGGTATCCTCCTACAATGAGCAGTTCTTC
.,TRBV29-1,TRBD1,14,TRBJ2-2,CSGGQGTNTGELFF,TGCAGCGGGGGACAGGGGACTAACACCGGGGAGCTGTTTTTT
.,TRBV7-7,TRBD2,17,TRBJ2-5,CASSLASLTGGQETQYF,TGTGCCAGCAGCTTAGCCAGTCTGACGGGGGGCCAAGAGACCCAGTACTTC
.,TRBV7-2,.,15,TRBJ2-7,CASSPISSGAYEQYF,TGTGCCAGCAGCCCTATCTCTTCGGGTGCCTACGAGCAGTACTTC
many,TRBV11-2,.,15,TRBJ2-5,CASSLVIQGEETQYF,TGTGCCAGCAGCTTAGTGATCCAGGGTGAAGAGACCCAGTACTTC
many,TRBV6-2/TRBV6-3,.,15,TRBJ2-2,CASKGGQGPTGELFF,TGTGCCAGCAAGGGCGGGCAGGGGCCGACCGGGGAGCTGTTTTTT
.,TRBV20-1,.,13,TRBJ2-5,CSALGQRQETQYF,TGCAGTGCTTTAGGACAGAGACAAGAGACCCAGTACTTC
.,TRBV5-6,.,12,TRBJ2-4,CASSFASHIQYF,TGTGCCAGCAGCTTCGCAAGCCACATTCAGTACTTC
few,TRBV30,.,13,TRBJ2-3,CAWSSPPGDTQYF,TGTGCCTGGAGTAGTCCCCCGGGGGATACGCAGTATTTT
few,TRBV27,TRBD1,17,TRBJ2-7,CASSPAMTGGGTYEQYF,TGTGCCAGCAGCCCAGCCATGACAGGGGGGGGTACCTACGAGCAGTACTTC
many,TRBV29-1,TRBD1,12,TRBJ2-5,CSPGQGEETQYF,TGCAGCCCGGGACAGGGCGAAGAGACCCAGTACTTC
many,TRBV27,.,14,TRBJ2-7,CASSLLGFSYEQYF,TGTGCCAGCAGTTTATTGGGTTTCTCCTACGAGCAGTACTTC
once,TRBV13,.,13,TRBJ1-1,CASLKTTGRGAFF,TGTGCCAGCTTGAAAACAACAGGGCGAGGCGCTTTCTTT
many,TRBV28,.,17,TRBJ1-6,CASSFTERSSYNSPLHF,TGTGCCAGCAGTTTTACCGAAAGGAGCTCCTATAATTCACCCCTCCACTTT
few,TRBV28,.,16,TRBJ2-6,CASTPVRKAGANVLTF,TGTGCCAGCACCCCCGTGAGAAAGGCTGGGGCCAACGTCCTGACTTTC
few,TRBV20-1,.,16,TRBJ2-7,CSASPFGGSNPYEQYF,TGCAGTGCTAGTCCGTTTGGGGGATCGAACCCCTACGAGCAGTACTTC
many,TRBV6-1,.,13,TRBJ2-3,CATGTAIRDTQYF,TGTGCCACCGGGACCGCCATTCGAGATACGCAGTATTTT
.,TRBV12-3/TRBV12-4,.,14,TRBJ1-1,CASRPTGSNTEAFF,TGTGCCAGCAGACCAACAGGGTCCAACACTGAAGCTTTCTTT
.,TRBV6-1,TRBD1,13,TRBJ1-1,CASSGRGHTEAFF,TGTGCCAGCAGTGGCAGGGGGCACACTGAAGCTTTCTTT
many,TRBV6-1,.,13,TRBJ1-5,CASLGLVGQPQHF,TGTGCCAGCCTGGGACTAGTGGGTCAGCCCCAGCATTTT
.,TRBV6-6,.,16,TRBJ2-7,CASSYLTGGARNEQYF,TGTGCCAGCAGTTATTTGACGGGGGGCGCAAGGAACGAGCAGTACTTC
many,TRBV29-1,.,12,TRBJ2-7,CSVEDLSYEQYF,TGCAGCGTTGAAGATCTCTCCTACGAGCAGTACTTC